These T cell receptor beta chains were read from a single sample in a study of blood T cell repertoires in COVID-19. The assay was immunoSEQ multiplex PCR, and TCRdb's table has in-frame clones only and misses some. The data show about 280,000 clones, around 84% seen once. The sample was PBMCs or T cells enriched from blood (not recorded which). These receptors were obtained from a man aged 40-55 years who had been exposed to COVID-19. The CDR3 runs from the conserved cysteine through the conserved F or W. The order of the fields is D gene, J gene, V gene, clone size, CDR3 protein, CDR3 DNA. The D gene is left open where the match is weak. Expanded clones get a size class; other rows say once, few or many, or leave the size out.

TRBD2 | TRBJ2-5 | TRBV11-2 | NA | CASSLGRGGNQETQYF | TGTGCCAGCAGCTTAGGTCGCGGGGGTAACCAAGAGACCCAGTACTTC
NA | TRBJ2-1 | TRBV24-1 | many | CATSDPRFFGEQFF | TGTGCCACCAGTGATCCCAGGTTCTTCGGTGAGCAGTTCTTC
NA | TRBJ2-7 | TRBV25-1 | NA | CASSALPGSYEQYF | TGTGCCAGCAGTGCTTTACCCGGGTCCTACGAGCAGTACTTC
TRBD1 | TRBJ1-5 | TRBV7-3 | NA | CASSLGQGISPDQPQHF | TGTGCCAGCAGCTTGGGACAGGGAATTTCCCCGGATCAGCCCCAGCATTTT
TRBD2 | TRBJ2-3 | TRBV5-1 | few | CASGETSGRGTDTQYF | TGCGCCAGCGGAGAGACTAGCGGGAGAGGGACAGATACGCAGTATTTT
NA | TRBJ1-5 | TRBV27 | NA | CASSFLDQPQHF | TGTGCCAGCAGTTTCCTAGATCAGCCCCAGCATTTT
NA | TRBJ1-5 | TRBV11-3 | once | CASSPGGVSNQPQHF | TGTGCCAGCAGTCCTGGGGGGGTAAGCAATCAGCCCCAGCATTTT
NA | TRBJ1-4 | TRBV6-1 | NA | CASSEFRGEKLFF | TGTGCCAGCAGTGAATTCCGCGGGGAAAAACTGTTTTTT
NA | TRBJ2-2 | TRBV24-1 | few | CAVQHASTGELFF | TGTGCCGTCCAACACGCCTCCACCGGGGAGCTGTTTTTT
TRBD1 | TRBJ1-1 | TRBV10-3 | NA | CAISVGGMNTEAFF | TGTGCCATCAGCGTAGGGGGCATGAACACTGAAGCTTTCTTT
NA | TRBJ1-1 | TRBV3-1/TRBV3-2 | few | CASSYRPGEGDTEAFF | TGTGCCAGCAGCTACCGGCCAGGGGAGGGTGATACTGAAGCTTTCTTT
NA | TRBJ2-1 | TRBV7-6 | NA | CASSPRGGSVNEQFF | TGTGCCAGCAGCCCAAGGGGGGGGAGTGTCAATGAGCAGTTCTTC
TRBD2 | TRBJ2-2 | TRBV4-1 | NA | CASSQTSRLAGGSVGELFF | TGCGCCAGCAGCCAAACCTCCCGACTAGCGGGAGGCTCGGTTGGGGAGCTGTTTTTT
NA | TRBJ1-1 | TRBV1 | NA | CTSSPQTEGYTEAFF | TGCACCAGCAGCCCCCAAACAGAGGGTTACACTGAAGCTTTCTTT
NA | TRBJ2-3 | TRBV19 | NA | CASNALRTDTQYF | TGTGCCAGTAATGCACTGAGGACAGATACGCAGTATTTT
NA | TRBJ1-5 | TRBV3-1/TRBV3-2 | NA | CASSQDTGRYQPQHF | TGTGCCAGCAGCCAAGATACAGGGAGATATCAGCCCCAGCATTTT
TRBD1 | TRBJ2-7 | TRBV5-1 | NA | CASSLSQGDRYEQYF | TGCGCCAGCAGCTTGAGCCAGGGGGACCGCTACGAGCAGTACTTC
NA | TRBJ2-7 | TRBV3-1/TRBV3-2 | NA | CASSLGTGEQYF | TGTGCCAGCAGCCTAGGGACTGGCGAGCAGTACTTC
NA | TRBJ1-1 | TRBV10-1 | few | CASSGGRVAFF | TGCGCCAGCAGTGGGGGCCGGGTAGCTTTCTTT
TRBD1 | TRBJ1-5 | TRBV2 | NA | CASRTGTGGVEPQHF | TGTGCCAGCAGAACCGGGACAGGGGGCGTAGAGCCCCAGCATTTT
NA | TRBJ2-1 | TRBV7-2 | once | CASSARLENEQFF | TGTGCCAGCAGCGCGCGTTTGGAGAATGAGCAGTTCTTC
NA | TRBJ1-1 | TRBV5-1 | NA | CASSLESVVNTEAFF | TGCGCCAGCAGCTTGGAATCGGTGGTGAACACTGAAGCTTTCTTT
TRBD1 | TRBJ1-2 | TRBV12-5 | NA | CASGFQGETNYGYTF | TGTGCTAGTGGTTTCCAGGGGGAAACTAACTATGGCTACACCTTC
TRBD1 | TRBJ2-7 | TRBV2 | NA | CASRDRERKTGYEQYF | TGTGCCAGCCGGGACAGGGAGCGAAAAACGGGCTACGAGCAGTACTTC
NA | TRBJ1-4 | TRBV19 | NA | CASSIRQGHEKLFF | TGTGCCAGTAGTATCCGCCAGGGGCATGAAAAACTGTTTTTT
NA | TRBJ2-3 | TRBV7-9 | NA | CASSLHRDTDTQYF | TGTGCCAGCAGCTTACACCGGGACACAGATACGCAGTATTTT
NA | TRBJ2-2 | TRBV2 | few | CASRAGYGELFF | TGTGCCAGCAGGGCAGGGTATGGGGAGCTGTTTTTT
TRBD1 | TRBJ1-1 | TRBV6-5 | NA | CASTLQGPSTEAFF | TGTGCCAGCACTCTACAGGGGCCCAGCACTGAAGCTTTCTTT
NA | TRBJ2-1 | TRBV21-1 | NA | CASSKVELEANNEQFF | TGTGCCAGCAGCAAAGTCGAGCTAGAGGCAAACAATGAGCAGTTCTTC
TRBD1 | TRBJ1-2 | TRBV7-8 | few | CASSNDRGGYGYTF | TGTGCCAGCAGCAATGACAGGGGAGGCTATGGCTACACCTTC
NA | TRBJ1-1 | TRBV9 | NA | CASSVVGVGTEAFF | TGTGCCAGCAGCGTAGTAGGGGTTGGCACTGAAGCTTTCTTT
NA | TRBJ2-5 | TRBV6-1 | NA | CASSDREETQYF | TGTGCCAGCAGTGACAGGGAAGAGACCCAGTACTTC